The source of this TCR beta chain is a study of cytomegalovirus exposure and HLA in healthy donors (dated by TCRdb to about 2017). At the level of the whole study: An earlier analysis of some 550 of the donors reported 250 to 300 Gb of sequence data and 117 million unique TCR beta sequences from some 180 million T cells. An early release that covered several hundred HLA-typed donors contained about 300 gigabases of sequencing data and 85 million to 100 million unique TCR sequences. Of the roughly 390 genotyped donors, roughly 85% fell in the genetic ancestry cluster associated with self-reported Caucasian donors. The study was designed to test whether signatures of past pathogen exposure could be identified by cataloging public T cell receptors. The T cell repertoires of roughly 660 subjects were profiled by immunosequencing and related to cytomegalovirus serostatus. Along with the roughly 670-subject first cohort, a separate validation cohort of over a hundred different subjects was used. To predict cytomegalovirus infection status, the study combined high-throughput TCR immunosequencing, statistical association of individual TCRs with disease status, and machine learning. A later analysis re-analyzed previously published TCR beta repertoires from hundreds of donors and added high-resolution HLA genotyping to study TCR occurrence patterns. Rather than using new phenotypic data, the later analysis identified candidate immune exposures from TCR beta sequences and from how often those sequences occurred across donors. In an earlier analysis of 587 of the donors, high-throughput TCR beta sequencing was used to judge whether each TCR beta V gene segment behaved as functional or pseudogenic. Alongside the repertoire data, information on donor age, sex, ethnicity and CMV serostatus was compiled. A later genetic analysis used genome-wide SNP genotypes for about three fifths of the 666 donors, treating that subset as a discovery cohort. All discovery cohort repertoires had been generated using a single sequencing platform. Class I and class II HLA loci were covered by the typing at four-digit resolution. Typing coverage differed by locus: A, B, C, DRB1 and DQB1 were typed in roughly 620-640 donors, DQA1 in about 560, DPA1 in around 580, and DPB1 in just under 490. Several DR-DQ haplotypes were handled as single units for association and clustering because linkage in the cohort was strong. Across around 400 genotyped donors of the cohort, an average of approximately 240,000 unique TCR beta nucleotide sequences per donor were sequenced, and roughly 20% of those sequences were non-productive.

Here is what the overall study found, with its caveats: CMV serostatus was the only immune exposure information available for the cohort. In a later genetic analysis, fewer N-insertions in productive TCRs were reported among donors in an Asian-associated ancestry cluster than the roughly 670-donor mean. An earlier analysis of approximately 600 of the donors showed that most TCR beta V segments appeared in productive rearrangements either about 90% or about 30% of the time, which broadly matched IMGT annotations. Across donors, most TCR sequences were observed very rarely, whereas some public TCRs were present in many individuals. A later analysis found that HLA-associated TCR beta chains were more clonally expanded and had lower generation probabilities than equally common non-associated chains. In vitro tests confirmed that a few of the cytomegalovirus-associated TCR beta chains recognize cytomegalovirus antigens. Presence/absence analyses assumed roughly uniform sequencing depth across donors, an assumption that may not hold. Because counts were too low, about 18 rarely observed V segments, including chromosome 9 orphons, were excluded from the earlier analysis of 587 of the donors. A later analysis found that TCR association rates varied across HLA loci, with DRB1 alleles showing the most associated TCRs and HLA-C alleles the fewest. Correlated functional status among segregating V segments might be attributable to linkage disequilibrium, but an unknown experimental factor could not be ruled out. A later genetic analysis associated a missense DCLRE1C variant with V-gene and J-gene trimming of TCR beta chains, and an independent cohort replicated the association. A later analysis found that most CMV-associated TCR beta chains appeared HLA-restricted, with HLA associations seemingly driven largely by CMV exposure. When HLA alleles, especially DR and DQ, strongly co-occurred, TCR associations were difficult to assign to individual alleles. Several of the top co-occurrence clusters appeared to be linked to parvovirus B19, influenza, CMV and Epstein-Barr virus, according to a later analysis. A cluster of highly shared sequence variants was judged likely to represent a technical artifact of the sequencing pipeline. This cohort had only TCR beta chains sequenced, and the lack of alpha or paired-chain data limited which features could be detected. Because HLA typing was unavailable for some donors at each locus, only the typed subset was used in association tests. It was suggested by the authors that the approach could potentially be generalized to other disease states and immunological phenotypes. A later analysis associated 17,000 or so TCR beta sequences with specific HLA alleles at a false discovery rate of 0.05. A total of 150 or so TCR beta chains were listed by the study as associated with cytomegalovirus. Cytomegalovirus status was reported to be diagnosed by the classifier with high specificity and sensitivity in both the original and validation cohorts. A further reported finding was that TCR beta sequences accurately predicted the HLA-A and HLA-B alleles for most subjects in the first cohort.

The cohort was made up of around 720 healthy bone marrow donors. Cohort members were all nominally healthy when sampled, although unrecorded immune exposures were likely present. The donor tested CMV seronegative, placing the donor among the 352 seronegative members of the cohort. Each donor provided a peripheral blood sample, and peripheral blood mononuclear cells were used for TCR beta sequencing. The Qiagen DNeasy Blood Extraction Kit was used to extract genomic DNA from the blood cell samples. The method was the immunoSEQ multiplex PCR assay. A mixture of 60 forward primers for TCR Vbeta segments and 13 reverse primers for TCR Jbeta segments was used in the multiplex PCR. The CDR3 region of rearranged TCR beta genes was amplified from genomic DNA by a multiplex PCR assay. On the Illumina HiSeq System, the amplified TCR beta libraries were sequenced as 87-base-pair reads. Per the authors' processing: In a later analysis, approximately 74 million unique TCR beta chains were counted across the 650 to 750 repertoires, and around 10 million of these chains were shared by at least two donors. A nearest-neighbor algorithm error-corrected the raw reads and collapsed the reads into unique sequences, merging closely related sequences to remove PCR and sequencing errors. CDR3 sequences were aligned to IMGT reference sequences to assign V, D and J gene segments. For a sequence to be retained, a match of at least six nucleotides was required to both a V gene segment and a J gene segment. A rearrangement was called productive if the CDR3 had no stop codons and remained in frame with V and J, and every other rearrangement was called non-productive. Following IMGT convention, CDR3 was defined as the stretch from the second conserved V-encoded cysteine up to the conserved J-encoded phenylalanine. The earlier analysis of about 560 of the donors excluded any sequence lacking an unambiguous match to a single V gene segment. In an earlier analysis of 500 to 750 of the donors, V segments were called functional above 56.7% productive rearrangements and were called segregating when the between-donor standard deviation exceeded 5%. A statistical classification framework was built for diagnosing cytomegalovirus status from the catalog of TCR beta chain sequences. In a later analysis, V and J genes were assigned by comparing TCR nucleotide sequences against IMGT/GENE-DB human TR gene sequences. The TCRdist pipeline was used in a later analysis to assign CDR3 sequences and most-parsimonious VDJ recombination scenarios. In a later analysis, each TCR beta chain was defined by its CDR3 amino acid sequence together with its V-gene family, and reads lacking a unique V-gene family were excluded. A later analysis removed 500 to 650 highly shared, low-generation-probability nucleotide sequences to deal with suspected cross-contamination and a sequencing artifact. In a later analysis, a clonal expansion index was calculated for each public chain from normalized within-repertoire ranks of inferred template counts. In a later analysis, generation probabilities were computed with a VDJ recombination model fitted to out-of-frame rearrangements, and the resulting probabilities were checked against IGoR. In a later analysis, hypergeometric tests were used to score TCR-TCR, TCR-HLA and TCR-CMV co-occurrence, with a repertoire-size bias correction applied to TCR pairs. In a later analysis, false discovery rates were estimated by permuting HLA or CMV assignments 20 times. In a later analysis, co-occurring TCRs were grouped using DBSCAN, and TCRdist sequence similarity was added for clustering within HLA-allele-positive subsets. Repertoires with fewer than 30,000 or more than 120,000 public chains were left out of co-occurrence clustering, as were about five repertoires with anomalous nucleotide sharing. Here the immuneACCESS table is served through TCRdb, limited to in-frame sequences with V and J called. Missing clones are a known gap in these copies; in checked studies unresolved V genes cover under half, and the rest lacks a known reason. Clone size and the V and J calls come from that table; the DNA yielded D and trimming. This sample comprises about 100,000 clones, roughly 78% of them detected only once. The ten biggest clones cover more than 1.5% of the sample.

Only a few counts were recorded for this clone. Its antigen is still unknown. Per-nucleotide qualities are absent, and no much larger clonotype sits a single base away. This clonotype was sampled from a woman between 35 and 50 years old in good health and CMV-seronegative. The sequenced sample was PBMCs.

The CDR3 is CASSPGGQQETQYF. In nucleotides, the sequence is TGCGCCAGCAGCCCCGGGGGACAGCAAGAGACCCAGTACTTC. In this chain, TRBV5-1 is recombined with TRBJ2-5; the D gene is possibly TRBD1, with 7 bases matching. CDR1 is given as SGHRS and CDR2 as YFSETQ, both from the germline V gene. V and J are truncated by 4 bases and 2 bases respectively, leaving an intervening sequence of 12 bases. The CDR3 sequence holds 14 residues, the cysteine and phenylalanine included. The retained sequence is limited to the CDR3, 42 bases, with the frame set at the first base.